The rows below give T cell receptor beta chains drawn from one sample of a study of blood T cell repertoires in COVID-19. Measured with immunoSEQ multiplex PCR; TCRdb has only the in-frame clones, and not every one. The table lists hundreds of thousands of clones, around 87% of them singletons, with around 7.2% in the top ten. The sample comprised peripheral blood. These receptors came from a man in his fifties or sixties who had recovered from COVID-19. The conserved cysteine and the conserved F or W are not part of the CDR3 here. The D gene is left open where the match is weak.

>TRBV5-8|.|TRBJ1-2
ASSLASGGAYGYT
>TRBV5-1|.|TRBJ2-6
ASSLTGPPGANVLT
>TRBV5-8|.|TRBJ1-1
ASSLTGKSEAF
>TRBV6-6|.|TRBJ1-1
ASSYSLQAYTEAF
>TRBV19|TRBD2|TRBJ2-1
ASSMTSGGAVGAYNEQF
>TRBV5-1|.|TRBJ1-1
ASSLGGMNTEAF
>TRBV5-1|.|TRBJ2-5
ASSLVLRGETQY
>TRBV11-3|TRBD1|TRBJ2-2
ASDQDRVEGNTGELF
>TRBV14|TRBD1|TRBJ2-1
ASSQDSPGQKV
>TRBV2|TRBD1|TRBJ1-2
ATTGGRRVGYT
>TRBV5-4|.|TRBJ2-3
ASSSGLRTDTQY
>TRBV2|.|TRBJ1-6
ASAPPSYNSPLH
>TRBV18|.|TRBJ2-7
ASSPGSSGEQY
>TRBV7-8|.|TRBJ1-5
ATARYSNQPQH
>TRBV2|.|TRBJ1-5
ASSTRSNQPQH
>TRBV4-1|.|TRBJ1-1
ASSHGVGRGEATEAF
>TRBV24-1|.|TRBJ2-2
ATSDAAGAGELF
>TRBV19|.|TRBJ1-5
ASSEQGEQPQH
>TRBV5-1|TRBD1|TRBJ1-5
ASSLGQGAMNQPQH
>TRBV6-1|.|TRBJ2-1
ASSEALASPYNEQF
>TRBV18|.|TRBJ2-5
ASSQRTGGSETQY
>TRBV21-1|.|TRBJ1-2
ASSNTAQGRDYGYT
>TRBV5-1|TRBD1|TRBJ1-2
ASSLLPGTVSYGYT
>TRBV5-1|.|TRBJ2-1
ASSLTVPTYNEQF
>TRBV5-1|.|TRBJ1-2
ASSLDGRDYGYT
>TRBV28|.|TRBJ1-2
ASSLGTVGYT
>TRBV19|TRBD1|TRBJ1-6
ASGKQGNSPLH
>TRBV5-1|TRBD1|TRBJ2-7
ASRPGQGFYEQY
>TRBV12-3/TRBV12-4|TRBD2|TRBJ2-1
ASTPGGLGEQF
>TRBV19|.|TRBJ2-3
ASSMETGLGSTDTQY
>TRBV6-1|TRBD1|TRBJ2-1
ASSEDGTGFREQF
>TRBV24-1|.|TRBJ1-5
ATSGTGNQPQH
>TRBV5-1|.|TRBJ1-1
ASSPDTLMNTEAF
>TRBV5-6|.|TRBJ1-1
ASSLYGTEAF
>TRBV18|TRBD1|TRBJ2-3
ASSHGQGHTDTQY
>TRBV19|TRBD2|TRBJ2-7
ASSMRGGTFYEQY
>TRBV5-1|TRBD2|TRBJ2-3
ASSLGVGSRLAGDTQY
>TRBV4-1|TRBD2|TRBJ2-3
ASSQDSTGGDTQY
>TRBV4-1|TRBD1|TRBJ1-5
ASSRDSGNQPQH
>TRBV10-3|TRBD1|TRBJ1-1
AISESGRGLFCTEAF
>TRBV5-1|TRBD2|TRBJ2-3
ASSLLAGGPIDTQY
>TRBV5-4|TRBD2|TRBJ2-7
ASSFSGASYEQY
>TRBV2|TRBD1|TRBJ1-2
ASSLDRVNT
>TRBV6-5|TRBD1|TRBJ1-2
ASSPPNPGGGGYT
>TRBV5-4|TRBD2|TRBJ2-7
ASSLEQGARLAGRKQY
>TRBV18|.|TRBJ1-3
ASSPRVTVTGNTIY
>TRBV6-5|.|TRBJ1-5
ASTQYSNQPQH
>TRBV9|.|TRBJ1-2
ASSVGGENYGYT
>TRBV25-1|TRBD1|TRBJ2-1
ASSWDSYNEQF
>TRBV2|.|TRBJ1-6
ASSDESSYNSPLH
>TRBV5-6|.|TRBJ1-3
ASSYGGLPSGNTIY
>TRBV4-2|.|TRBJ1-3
ASSRLRTGVSGNTIY
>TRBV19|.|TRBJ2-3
ASSRDRNQDTQY
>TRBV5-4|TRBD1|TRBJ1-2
ASSPAKGQGPWGYT
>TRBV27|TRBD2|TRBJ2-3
ASSLRRGGWDTQY
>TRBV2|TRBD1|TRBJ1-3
ASSGTPDRDSSGNTIY
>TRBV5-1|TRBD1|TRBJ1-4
ASSTTGGSREKLF
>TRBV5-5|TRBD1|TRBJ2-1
ASSLFQGAGINEQF
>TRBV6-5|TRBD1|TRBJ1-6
ASNRGDNSPLH